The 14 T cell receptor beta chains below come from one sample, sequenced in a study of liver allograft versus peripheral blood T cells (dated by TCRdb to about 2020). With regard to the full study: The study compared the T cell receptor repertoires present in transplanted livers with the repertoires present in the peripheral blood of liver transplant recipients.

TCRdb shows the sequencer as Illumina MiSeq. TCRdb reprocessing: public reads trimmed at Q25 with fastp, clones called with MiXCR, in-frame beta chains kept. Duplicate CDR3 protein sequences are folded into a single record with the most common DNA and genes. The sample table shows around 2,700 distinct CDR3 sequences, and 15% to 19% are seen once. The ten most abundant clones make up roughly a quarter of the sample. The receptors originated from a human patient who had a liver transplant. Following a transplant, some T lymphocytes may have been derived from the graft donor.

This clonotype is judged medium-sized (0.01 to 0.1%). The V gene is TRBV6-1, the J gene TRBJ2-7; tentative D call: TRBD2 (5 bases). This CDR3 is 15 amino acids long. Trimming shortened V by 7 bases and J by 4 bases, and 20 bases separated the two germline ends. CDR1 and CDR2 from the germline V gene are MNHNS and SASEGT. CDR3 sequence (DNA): TGTGCCAGCATCGCGAGCCCCTGGACTTCTTACGAGCAGTACTTC. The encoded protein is CASIASPWTSYEQYF.

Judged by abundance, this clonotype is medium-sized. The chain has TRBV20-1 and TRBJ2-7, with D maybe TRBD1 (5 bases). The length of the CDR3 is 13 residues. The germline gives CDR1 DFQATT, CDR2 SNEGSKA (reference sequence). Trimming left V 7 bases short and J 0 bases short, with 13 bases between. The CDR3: CSVLGHSSYEQYF. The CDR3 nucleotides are TGCAGTGTCCTTGGACATAGCTCCTACGAGCAGTACTTC.

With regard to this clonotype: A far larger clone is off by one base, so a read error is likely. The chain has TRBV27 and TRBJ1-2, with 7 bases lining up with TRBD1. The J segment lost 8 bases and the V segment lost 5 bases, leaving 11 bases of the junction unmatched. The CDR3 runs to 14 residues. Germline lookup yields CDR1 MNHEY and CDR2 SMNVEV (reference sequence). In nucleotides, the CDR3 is TGTGCCAGCAGTGCATTCGACAGGGAGGGAGGCTACACCTTC. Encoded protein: CASSAFDREGGYTF.

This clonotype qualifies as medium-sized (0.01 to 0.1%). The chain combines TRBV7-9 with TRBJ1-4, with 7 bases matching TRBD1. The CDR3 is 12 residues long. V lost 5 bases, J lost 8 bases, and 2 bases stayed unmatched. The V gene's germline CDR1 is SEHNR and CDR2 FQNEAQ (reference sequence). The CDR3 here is CASSRGQEKLFF. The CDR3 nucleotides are TGTGCCAGCAGCCGGGGACAGGAAAAACTGTTTTTT.

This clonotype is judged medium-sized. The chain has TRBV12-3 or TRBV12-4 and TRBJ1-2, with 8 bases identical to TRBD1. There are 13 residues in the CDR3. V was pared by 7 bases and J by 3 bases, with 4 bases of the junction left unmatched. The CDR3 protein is CASTRDRYYGYTF. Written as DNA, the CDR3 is TGTGCCAGCACCAGGGACAGGTACTATGGCTACACCTTC.

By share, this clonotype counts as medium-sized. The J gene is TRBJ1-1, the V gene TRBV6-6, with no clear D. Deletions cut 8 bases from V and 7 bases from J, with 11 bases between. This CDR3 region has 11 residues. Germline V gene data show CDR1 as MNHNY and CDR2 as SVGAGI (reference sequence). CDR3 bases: TGTGCCAGCCTGTCCAGGTTTGAAGCTTTCTTT. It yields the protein CASLSRFEAFF.

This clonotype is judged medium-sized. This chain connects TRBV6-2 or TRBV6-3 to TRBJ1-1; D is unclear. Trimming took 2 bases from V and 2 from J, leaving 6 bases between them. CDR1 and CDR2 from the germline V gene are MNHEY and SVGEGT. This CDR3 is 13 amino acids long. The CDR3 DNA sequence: TGTGCCAGCAGTTACGGGCGTAACACTGAAGCTTTCTTT. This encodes CASSYGRNTEAFF.

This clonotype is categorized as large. The CDR3 is CASSYGYGYTF. The CDR3 DNA reads TGTGCCAGCAGTTACGGCTATGGCTACACCTTC. The chain combines TRBV6-6 with TRBJ1-2, with D unclear. Germline V gene sequence: CDR1 MNHNY, CDR2 SVGAGI (reference sequence). This CDR3 region has 11 residues. Trimming took 2 bases from V and 4 from J, leaving 2 bases between them.

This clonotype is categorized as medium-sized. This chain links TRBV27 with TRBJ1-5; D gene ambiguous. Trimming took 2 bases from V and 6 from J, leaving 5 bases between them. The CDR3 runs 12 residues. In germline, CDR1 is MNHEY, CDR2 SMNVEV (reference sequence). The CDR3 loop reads CASSLIGQPQHF. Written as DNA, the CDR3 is TGTGCCAGCAGTTTAATTGGTCAGCCCCAGCATTTT.

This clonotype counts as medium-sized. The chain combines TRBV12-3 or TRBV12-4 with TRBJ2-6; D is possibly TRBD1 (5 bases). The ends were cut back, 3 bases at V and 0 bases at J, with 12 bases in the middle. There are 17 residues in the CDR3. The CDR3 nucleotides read TGTGCCAGCAGTTTCCCGACAGCCCCCTCTGGGGCCAACGTCCTGACTTTC. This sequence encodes CASSFPTAPSGANVLTF.

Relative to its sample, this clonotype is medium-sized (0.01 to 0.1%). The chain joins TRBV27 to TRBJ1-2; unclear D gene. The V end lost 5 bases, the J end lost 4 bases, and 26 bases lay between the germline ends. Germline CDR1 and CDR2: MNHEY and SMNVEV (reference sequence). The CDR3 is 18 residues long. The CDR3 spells CASSMTRGAYDLLYGYTF. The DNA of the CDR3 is TGTGCCAGCAGTATGACACGGGGAGCGTACGACCTACTCTATGGCTACACCTTC.

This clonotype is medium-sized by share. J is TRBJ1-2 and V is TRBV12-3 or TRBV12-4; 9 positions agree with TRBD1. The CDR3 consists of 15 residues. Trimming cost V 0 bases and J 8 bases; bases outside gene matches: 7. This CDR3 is CASSLAGQGGTGYTF. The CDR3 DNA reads TGTGCCAGCAGTTTAGCGGGACAGGGTGGGACCGGCTACACCTTC.

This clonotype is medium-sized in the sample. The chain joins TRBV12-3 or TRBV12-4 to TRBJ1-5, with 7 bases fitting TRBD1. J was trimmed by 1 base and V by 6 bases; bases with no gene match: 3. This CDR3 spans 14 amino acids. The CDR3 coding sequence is TGTGCCAGCAGAATACAGGGGAGCAATCAGCCCCAGCATTTT. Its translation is CASRIQGSNQPQHF.

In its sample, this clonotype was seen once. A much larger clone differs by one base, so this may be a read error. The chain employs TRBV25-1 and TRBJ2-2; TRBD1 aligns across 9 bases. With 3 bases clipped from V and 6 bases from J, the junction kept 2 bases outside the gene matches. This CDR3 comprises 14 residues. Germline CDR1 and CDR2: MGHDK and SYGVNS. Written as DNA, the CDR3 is TGTGCCAGCAGTGATCACAGGGGGCCCGGGGAGCTGTTTTTT. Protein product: CASSDHRGPGELFF.